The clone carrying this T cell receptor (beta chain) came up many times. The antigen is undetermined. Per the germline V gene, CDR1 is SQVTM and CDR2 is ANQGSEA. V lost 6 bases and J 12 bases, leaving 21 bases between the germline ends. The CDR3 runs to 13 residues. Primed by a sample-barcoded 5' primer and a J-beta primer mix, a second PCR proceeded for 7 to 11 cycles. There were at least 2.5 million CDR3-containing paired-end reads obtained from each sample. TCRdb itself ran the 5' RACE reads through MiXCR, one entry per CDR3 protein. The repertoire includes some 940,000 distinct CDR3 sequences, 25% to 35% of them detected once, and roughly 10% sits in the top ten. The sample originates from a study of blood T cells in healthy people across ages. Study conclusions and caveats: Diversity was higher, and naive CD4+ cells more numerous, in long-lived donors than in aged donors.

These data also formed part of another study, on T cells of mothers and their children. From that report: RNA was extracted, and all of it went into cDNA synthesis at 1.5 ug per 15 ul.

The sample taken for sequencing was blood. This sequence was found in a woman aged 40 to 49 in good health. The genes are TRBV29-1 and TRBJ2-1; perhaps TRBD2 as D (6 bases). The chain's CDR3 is CSVPPWGDQGQFF. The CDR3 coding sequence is TGCAGCGTACCCCCGTGGGGGGACCAGGGGCAGTTCTTC.